This TCR beta chain was captured by sequencing in a study of T cell responses to AZD1222 COVID-19 vaccine. Study details: The study pooled second doses at about 4 or about 12 weeks.

The CDR3 extends over 11 amino acids. V shed 11 bases and J 2 bases; nucleotides not matched to a gene: 0. The germline V gene encodes CDR1 MDHEN and CDR2 SYDVKM. The table came from immunoSEQ multiplex PCR; TCRdb's copy has only in-frame clones and leaves some out. This sample has roughly 100,000 clones; roughly 89% occur once, and the top ten carry 45%. The chain employs TRBV28 and TRBJ1-2; 9 bases are shared with TRBD1. Sequencing used peripheral blood, obtained on day 0 of AZD1222 vaccination. The sequence came from an adult in good health. The CDR3 is CADRGNYGYTF. The CDR3 DNA sequence: TGTGCCGACAGGGGGAACTATGGCTACACCTTC.